This T cell receptor (beta chain) stems from a study of T cell changes during pregnancy in multiple sclerosis. There are 14 residues in the CDR3. Germline values: CDR1 MGHDK, CDR2 SYGVNS. The V segment lost 5 bases and the J segment 6 bases; nucleotides outside the gene matches: 7. Sequencing used immunoSEQ multiplex PCR; TCRdb keeps in-frame clones, though not all of them. The sample records under 45,000 clones, more than 70% being singletons. V usage is TRBV25-1 and J usage is TRBJ1-2; 9 bases agree with TRBD1. Sequenced here: CD8+ T cells from peripheral blood mononuclear cells, sampled in the first trimester of pregnancy. The receptor comes from a female donor with multiple sclerosis, enrolled in a pregnancy study. CDR3 DNA: TGTGCCAGCAGTTTCGGAGGGACAGGGAATGGCTACACCTTC. Protein product: CASSFGGTGNGYTF.